This TCR beta chain emerged from a study of OX40 agonist ivuxolimab in advanced cancers. As for the study in general: Patients got intravenous ivuxolimab at 0.01 to 10 mg/kg every 2 weeks.

This table comes from immunoSEQ multiplex PCR, and its TCRdb copy is limited to in-frame clones, with some not included. The sample lists under 100,000 clones; more than 90% were seen once. No patient had autoimmune disease or received systemic immunosuppression. The CDR3 runs 15 residues. Germline-derived CDR1 and CDR2 are KGHSH and LQKENI. V shed 3 bases and J shed 0 bases, with 9 bases lying between them. This material consisted of CD4+ or CD8+ T cells sorted from blood, taken in a trial of the OX40 agonist ivuxolimab. The chain joins TRBV18 to TRBJ1-5; D may be TRBD1 (6 bases). The TCR was taken from an adult with an advanced solid tumor such as melanoma, head and neck, liver or kidney cancer. The CDR3 spells CASSPGQSSNQPQHF. CDR3 bases: TGTGCCAGCTCACCCGGACAGTCTAGCAATCAGCCCCAGCATTTT. Looking up the rest from reference TRBV18 and TRBJ1-5 gives the full variable domain: NAGVMQNPRHLVRRRGQEARLRCSPMKGHSHVYWYRQLPEEGLKFMVYLQKENIIDESGMPKERFSAEFPKEGPSILRIQQVVRGDSAAYFCASSPGQSSNQPQHFGDGTRLSIL.